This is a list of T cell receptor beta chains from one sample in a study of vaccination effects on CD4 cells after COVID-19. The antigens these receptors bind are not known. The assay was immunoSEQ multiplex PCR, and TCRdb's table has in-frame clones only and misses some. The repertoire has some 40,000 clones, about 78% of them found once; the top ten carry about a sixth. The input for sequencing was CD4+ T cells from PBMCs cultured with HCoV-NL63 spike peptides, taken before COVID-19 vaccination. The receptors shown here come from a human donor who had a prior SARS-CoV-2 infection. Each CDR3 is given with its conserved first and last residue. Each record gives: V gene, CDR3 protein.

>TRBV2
CASSGLAANTGELFF
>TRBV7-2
CASSFLQGGSPLHF
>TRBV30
CAWSKGGNTIYF
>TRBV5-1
CASSLTGGTDQPQHF
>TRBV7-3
CASSRAGAYNEQFF
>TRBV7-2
CASSLFISGFPYEQYF
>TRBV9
CASSVNPTGLIRSLHF
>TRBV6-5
CASSYRLAGGRYEQYF
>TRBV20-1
CSASDSGSTDTQYF
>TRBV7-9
CASSLNIPGGEQYF
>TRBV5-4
CASSPVGDRGYNEQFF